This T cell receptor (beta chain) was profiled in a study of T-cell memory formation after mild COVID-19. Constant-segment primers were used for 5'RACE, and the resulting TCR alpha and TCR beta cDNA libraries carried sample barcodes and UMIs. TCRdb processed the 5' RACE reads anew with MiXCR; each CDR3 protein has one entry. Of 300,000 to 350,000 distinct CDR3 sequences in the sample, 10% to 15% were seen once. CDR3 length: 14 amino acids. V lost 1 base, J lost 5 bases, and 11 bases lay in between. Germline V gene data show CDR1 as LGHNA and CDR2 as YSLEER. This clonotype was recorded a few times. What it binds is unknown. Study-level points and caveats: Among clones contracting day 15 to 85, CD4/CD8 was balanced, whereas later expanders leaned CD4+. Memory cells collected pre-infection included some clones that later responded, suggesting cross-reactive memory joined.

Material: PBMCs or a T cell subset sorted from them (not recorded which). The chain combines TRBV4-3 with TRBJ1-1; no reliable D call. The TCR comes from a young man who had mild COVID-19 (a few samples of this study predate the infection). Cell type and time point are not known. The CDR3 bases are TGCGCCAGCAGCCAAGGCGGCCCGAGGACTGAAGCTTTCTTT. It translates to CASSQGGPRTEAFF.